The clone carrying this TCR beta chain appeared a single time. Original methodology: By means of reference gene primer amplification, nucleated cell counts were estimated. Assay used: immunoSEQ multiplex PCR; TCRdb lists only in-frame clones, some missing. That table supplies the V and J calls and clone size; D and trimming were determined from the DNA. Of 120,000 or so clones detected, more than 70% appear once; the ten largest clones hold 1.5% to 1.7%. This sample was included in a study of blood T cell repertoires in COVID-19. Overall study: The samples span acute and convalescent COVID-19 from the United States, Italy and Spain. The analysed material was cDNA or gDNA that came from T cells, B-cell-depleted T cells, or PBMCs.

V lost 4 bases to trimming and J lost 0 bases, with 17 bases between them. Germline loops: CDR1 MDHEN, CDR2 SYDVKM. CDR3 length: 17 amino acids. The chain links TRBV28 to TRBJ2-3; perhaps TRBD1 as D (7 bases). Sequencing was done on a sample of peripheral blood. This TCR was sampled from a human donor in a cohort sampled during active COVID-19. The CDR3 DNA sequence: TGTGCCAGCAGTTCCCCGGAGGGGGCTAGCAGCACAGATACGCAGTATTTT. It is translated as CASSSPEGASSTDTQYF.